These 11 T cell receptor beta chains were sequenced from one sample in a study of ipilimumab plus nivolumab after autologous stem cell transplantation. TCRdb's table, derived via immunoSEQ multiplex PCR, lists solely in-frame clones and lacks some. The table shows 77,000 or so clones, with about 83% occurring only once. The specimen comprised PBMCs, sampled in a trial of ipilimumab plus nivolumab as post-transplant consolidation. These receptors were taken from a male donor with diffuse large B-cell lymphoma.

The chain joins TRBV11-3 to TRBJ2-1; D remains unclear. V lost 5 bases and J lost 9, with 14 bases in between. CDR3 length equals 13 residues. Germline loops: CDR1 SGHNT, CDR2 YENEEA. The CDR3 DNA is TGTGCCAGCAGCCCGAGTTATAATGGTGAGCAGTTCTTC. It codes for CASSPSYNGEQFF.

The rearrangement joins TRBV27 to TRBJ1-6, with D hard to call. The CDR3 consists of 14 residues. Deletions cut 6 bases from V and 0 bases from J, with 6 bases between. CDR1 is MNHEY, CDR2 SMNVEV, per germline (reference sequence). This chain's CDR3 is CASRPFSYNSPLHF. In nucleotides, the CDR3 is TGTGCCAGCAGGCCATTCTCCTATAATTCACCCCTCCACTTT.

V gene TRBV18 combines with J gene TRBJ2-3; D perhaps matches TRBD2 (6 bases). The germline V gene has CDR1 KGHSH and CDR2 LQKENI. V lost 6 bases and J lost 1, with 11 bases in between. The CDR3 covers 14 residues. CDR3 in DNA: TGTGCCAGCTCGGAGTGGGGGGGCACAGATACGCAGTATTTT. It translates to CASSEWGGTDTQYF.

This rearrangement joins TRBV4-2 to TRBJ2-3; 11 bases fit TRBD2. CDR1 LGHNA and CDR2 YNFKEQ come from the germline V gene. The V segment lost 6 bases and the J segment 0 bases; nucleotides outside the gene matches: 11. This CDR3 has 18 residues. CDR3 nucleotides: TGTGCCAGCAGACGCGGGACTAGCGGATCACTTAGCACAGATACGCAGTATTTT. This codes for CASRRGTSGSLSTDTQYF.

The chain couples TRBV6-5 to TRBJ2-7; TRBD1 matches at 11 bases. The CDR3 runs to 14 residues. The V gene end was trimmed by 4 bases and the J gene end by 5 bases; junction bases not matched to a gene: 4. Germline V gene sequence: CDR1 MNHEY, CDR2 SVGAGI. The CDR3 sequence: CASSSGQGAHEQYF. The DNA for the CDR3 is TGTGCCAGCAGTTCCGGACAGGGGGCCCACGAGCAGTACTTC.

Only a few counts were recorded for this clone. The chain recombines TRBV19 with TRBJ2-7, with D possibly being TRBD1 (6 bases). Germline loops: CDR1 LNHDA, CDR2 SQIVND (reference sequence). The V gene lost 5 bases and the J gene lost 5 bases, with 19 bases spanning the gap. The CDR3 contains 15 residues. CDR3 region: CASSPRAGDGHEQYF. The DNA of the CDR3 is TGTGCCAGTAGTCCTCGGGCAGGGGACGGACACGAGCAGTACTTC.

V gene TRBV5-1 combines with J gene TRBJ1-2; D call uncertain. The CDR3 has 14 amino acids. Germline V gene sequence: CDR1 SGHRS, CDR2 YFSETQ. With 0 bases removed from V and 4 bases from J, the gap between germline ends came to 10 bases. Written as DNA, the CDR3 is TGCGCCAGCAGCTTGGTGGGAGAACCCTATGGCTACACCTTC. Amino acid sequence: CASSLVGEPYGYTF.

V is TRBV29-1 and J is TRBJ1-1; TRBD1 is a possible D gene (6 bases). Trimming removed 7 bases at V and 0 bases at J, with 9 bases between. CDR1 is SQVTM, CDR2 ANQGSEA, per germline. CDR3 length: 12 amino acids. CDR3: CSGRDMNTEAFF. The CDR3 bases are TGCAGCGGGAGGGACATGAACACTGAAGCTTTCTTT. Together with reference TRBV29-1 and TRBJ1-1, the CDR3 gives the full variable domain: SAVISQKPSRDICQRGTSLTIQCQVDSQVTMMFWYRQQPGQSLTLIATANQGSEATYESGFVIDKFPISRPNLTFSTLTVSNMSPEDSSIYLCSGRDMNTEAFFGQGTRLTVV.

The V gene is TRBV19, the J gene TRBJ1-5, with 10 bases matching TRBD1. V lost 1 base to trimming and J lost 5 bases; unmatched junction nucleotides: 5. This CDR3 spans 16 amino acids. The germline CDR1 and CDR2 sequences are LNHDA and SQIVND (reference sequence). DNA of the CDR3: TGTGCCAGTAGTATAGCGGGACAGGGGAGGGATCAGCCCCAGCATTTT. Its protein product is CASSIAGQGRDQPQHF.

The rearrangement uses TRBV19 and TRBJ1-2; D remains unclear. V was shortened by 5 bases and J by 8 bases, with 15 bases between the two germline ends. CDR1 and CDR2 (germline): LNHDA, SQIVND (reference sequence). The CDR3 is made up of 13 amino acids. CDR3 nucleotide sequence: TGTGCCAGTAGTGAAGACTCCCGTTTCGGCTACACCTTC. Translation: CASSEDSRFGYTF.

The rearrangement links TRBV7-2 to TRBJ1-1; D is uncertain. Trimming left V 3 bases short and J 4 bases short, with 18 bases between. CDR1 and CDR2 from the germline V gene are SGHTA and FQGNSA. This CDR3 region has 16 residues. Here the CDR3 DNA reads TGTGCCAGCAGCTTTCGCGGAACGTCGGCCGGCACTGAAGCTTTCTTT. Encoded protein: CASSFRGTSAGTEAFF.